The 28 T cell receptor beta chains reported below all come from one sample, sequenced in a study of blood T cell repertoires in COVID-19. Sequencing was performed with immunoSEQ multiplex PCR; in TCRdb, only in-frame clones are kept and a portion is missing. The sample holds around 300,000 clones, approximately 87% seen once. The specimen sequenced was peripheral blood. These receptors were collected from a woman aged 50 to 65 with active or convalescent COVID-19.

The CDR3 coding sequence is TGTGCCACCAGCAGAGCCCGTAGGCAGGGGGATGGCTACACCTTC. Amino acid sequence: CATSRARRQGDGYTF. The chain carries TRBV15 and TRBJ1-2, with 7 nucleotides matching TRBD1. The CDR3 runs 15 residues. Trimming removed 1 base from V and 6 bases from J; junction bases left unmatched: 8. CDR1 is LNHNV, CDR2 YYDKDF, per germline (reference sequence).

The CDR3: CASSYILGQGYTGELFF. The CDR3 DNA follows: TGTGCCAGCAGTTACATCCTCGGACAGGGGTACACCGGGGAGCTGTTTTTT. The gene calls are TRBV6-2 or TRBV6-3 and TRBJ2-2, with 9 bases identical to TRBD1. This CDR3 is 17 amino acids long. CDR1 is MNHEY and CDR2 is SVGEGT in the germline V gene. Trimming cost V 2 bases and J 3 bases; bases outside gene matches: 7.

The chain is built from TRBV7-9 and TRBJ2-3; 10 bases map to TRBD2. The CDR3 has 18 residues. Germline CDR1 reads SEHNR; CDR2 reads FQNEAQ (reference sequence). Trimming removed 3 bases from V and 1 base from J; junction bases left unmatched: 10. The CDR3 is CASSFPPLAGVRTDTQYF. CDR3 sequence (DNA): TGTGCCAGCAGCTTCCCCCCTCTAGCGGGAGTACGCACAGATACGCAGTATTTT. The whole variable domain, filled in from reference TRBV7-9 and TRBJ2-3, reads DTGVSQNPRHKITKRGQNVTFRCDPISEHNRLYWYRQTLGQGPEFLTYFQNEAQLEKSRLLSDRFSAERPKGSFSTLEIQRTEQGDSAMYLCASSFPPLAGVRTDTQYFGPGTRLTVL.

The chain couples TRBV5-1 to TRBJ2-3; 14 bases line up with TRBD2. This CDR3 contains 17 residues. The germline V gene encodes CDR1 SGHRS and CDR2 YFSETQ. With 4 bases clipped from V and 0 bases from J, the junction kept 4 bases outside the gene matches. Here the CDR3 reads CASSLRTSGGSTDTQYF. CDR3 DNA sequence: TGCGCCAGCAGCCTGCGGACTAGCGGGGGGAGCACAGATACGCAGTATTTT.

This clone came up a few times. This chain connects TRBV28 to TRBJ2-5; TRBD1 aligns across 9 bases. The CDR3 is 15 amino acids. CDR1 and CDR2 (germline): MDHEN, SYDVKM. Trimming cost V 2 bases and J 4 bases; bases outside gene matches: 5. CDR3 nucleotide sequence: TGTGCCAGCAGTTTAGGGACAGGGCAACTAGAGACCCAGTACTTC. This codes for CASSLGTGQLETQYF. Supplemented by reference TRBV28 and TRBJ2-5, the full variable domain reads DVKVTQSSRYLVKRTGEKVFLECVQDMDHENMFWYRQDPGLGLRLIYFSYDVKMKEKGDIPEGYSVSREKKERFSLILESASTNQTSMYLCASSLGTGQLETQYFGPGTRLLVL.

V usage is TRBV3-1 (or the pseudogene TRBV3-2) and J usage is TRBJ2-7; TRBD1 agrees at 7 bases. The CDR3 extends over 15 amino acids. Germline V lookup: CDR1 LGHDT, CDR2 YNNKEL (reference sequence). V was clipped by 2 bases and J by 1 base; unmatched bases: 5. CDR3 nucleotides: TGTGCCAGCAGCCAACATCAGGGACAGTCCTACGAGCAGTACTTC. It translates to CASSQHQGQSYEQYF.

The chain employs TRBV4-1 and TRBJ1-6; D call uncertain. The germline V gene has CDR1 MGHRA and CDR2 YSYEKL. The V end was cut by 0 bases, the J end by 7 bases, with 7 bases between. This CDR3 is 14 amino acids long. The CDR3 reads CASSQEPENSPLHF. Here the CDR3 DNA reads TGCGCCAGCAGCCAAGAACCTGAGAATTCACCCCTCCACTTT.

The V call is TRBV18, the J call TRBJ2-5; 9 bases agree with TRBD2. V was clipped by 3 bases and J by 3 bases; unmatched bases: 11. The length of the CDR3 is 17 residues. Germline-derived CDR1 and CDR2 are KGHSH and LQKENI. The CDR3 sequence: CASSPLTSGFEKETQYF. The DNA of the CDR3 is TGTGCCAGCTCACCGCTGACTAGCGGATTCGAGAAAGAGACCCAGTACTTC.

The CDR3 sequence is CASSLAGVTGGKAQHF. The CDR3 nucleotides are TGTGCCAGCAGTTTGGCTGGTGTTACGGGGGGCAAGGCCCAGCATTTT. The gene calls are TRBV28 and TRBJ1-5; maybe TRBD1 (6 bases). V gave up 3 bases and J gave up 11 bases, with 23 bases separating them. The CDR3 has 16 residues. CDR1 MDHEN and CDR2 SYDVKM come from the germline V gene.

The rearrangement links TRBV4-3 to TRBJ2-7; D uncertain. Germline assignment: CDR1 LGHNA and CDR2 YSLEER. Trimming stripped 2 bases from V and 1 base from J, with 6 bases between. CDR3 size: 13 residues. CDR3: CASSQFPSYEQYF. Written as DNA, the CDR3 is TGCGCCAGCAGCCAATTCCCTTCCTACGAGCAGTACTTC.

This chain uses TRBV21-1 with TRBJ2-3; the table's D call, TRBD2, has no DNA check behind it. TRBV21-1 is marked as a pseudogene. The CDR3 sequence is 14 residues long. The CDR3 region is CASSKCSRADTQYF. In DNA form, the CDR3 reads TGTGCCAGCAGCAAATGTTCCCGCGCGGATACGCAGTATTTT.

This chain joins TRBV2 and TRBJ1-2; 7 bases are shared with TRBD1. Trimming cost V 5 bases and J 8 bases; bases outside gene matches: 5. The CDR3 totals 12 residues. Germline V gives CDR1 SNHLY, CDR2 FYNNEI. CDR3 amino acids: CASSPTGRGYTF. In DNA, the CDR3 is TGTGCCAGCAGTCCGACAGGGCGGGGCTACACCTTC.

The chain has TRBV7-2 and TRBJ1-4, with a weak D call TRBD1 (5 bases). The CDR3 spans 15 residues. Deletions cut 0 bases from V and 4 bases from J, with 9 bases between. Germline V lookup: CDR1 SGHTA, CDR2 FQGNSA. CDR3 nucleotide sequence: TGTGCCAGCAGCTTAGCGGCGGGGGTTAATGAAAAACTGTTTTTT. It specifies CASSLAAGVNEKLFF.

V gene TRBV18 combines with J gene TRBJ2-2; the D gene is possibly TRBD2 (5 bases). Germline V gene data show CDR1 as KGHSH and CDR2 as LQKENI. The CDR3 length is 20 residues. Between the trimmed V and J ends, which lost 0 bases and 0 bases, there was a span of 20 bases. For the CDR3, the DNA is TGTGCCAGCTCACCACCGCGGACTGCGGGCCAAACCCCGAACACCGGGGAGCTGTTTTTT. The encoded protein is CASSPPRTAGQTPNTGELFF.

CDR3 amino acids: CARGITGNQPQHF. As DNA, the CDR3 is TGTGCCAGGGGAATCACAGGAAATCAGCCCCAGCATTTT. This chain joins TRBV7-2 and TRBJ1-5, with D possibly TRBD1 on 5 matching bases. Trimming took 9 bases from V and 4 from J, leaving 13 bases between them. From germline, CDR1 is SGHTA and CDR2 FQGNSA. This CDR3 spans 13 amino acids.

The chain is built from TRBV5-1 and TRBJ2-7; TRBD1 agrees at 7 bases. V was pared by 4 bases and J by 0 bases, with 7 bases of the junction left unmatched. CDR3 size: 15 residues. CDR1 is SGHRS, CDR2 YFSETQ, per germline. In nucleotides, the CDR3 is TGCGCCAGCAGCATAGACAGGGTCAGCTCCTACGAGCAGTACTTC. Encoded protein: CASSIDRVSSYEQYF.

The chain is built from TRBV6-1 and TRBJ1-5; TRBD1 matches 9 bases. CDR3 length equals 16 residues. CDR1 MNHNS and CDR2 SASEGT come from the germline V gene. The trim removed 0 bases at V and 3 bases at J, leaving 3 bases unmatched. The CDR3, as DNA: TGTGCCAGCAGTGAAGCGACAGGGGGGTTCAATCAGCCCCAGCATTTT. Its translation: CASSEATGGFNQPQHF.

J is TRBJ2-6 and V is TRBV25-1; the D is unclear. This CDR3 spans 13 amino acids. Trimming took 5 bases from V and 3 from J, leaving 5 bases between them. The germline V gene encodes CDR1 MGHDK and CDR2 SYGVNS. CDR3 region: CASSFSGANVLTF. As DNA, the CDR3 is TGTGCCAGCAGTTTCAGTGGGGCCAACGTCCTGACTTTC.

This chain joins TRBV7-2 and TRBJ2-5, with TRBD2 matching over 9 bases. Germline values: CDR1 SGHTA, CDR2 FQGNSA. This CDR3 spans 18 amino acids. The V gene end was trimmed by 0 bases and the J gene end by 4 bases; junction bases not matched to a gene: 12. The CDR3 sequence: CASSLAQGASGRRETQYF. CDR3 nucleotide sequence: TGTGCCAGCAGCTTAGCCCAGGGCGCCAGCGGGAGGAGAGAGACCCAGTACTTC.

V is TRBV6-5 and J is TRBJ1-2; D not resolved. The CDR3 runs 16 residues. CDR1 MNHEY and CDR2 SVGAGI come from the germline V gene. V was trimmed by 0 bases and J by 4 bases, leaving 15 bases between them. For the CDR3, the DNA is TGTGCCAGCAGTTACTCGAAGACTTCTGGTGGCTATGGCTACACCTTC. Protein product: CASSYSKTSGGYGYTF.

The chain combines TRBV11-1 with TRBJ2-3; the D gene is possibly TRBD2 (6 bases). The germline V gene has CDR1 SGHAT and CDR2 FQDESV (reference sequence). Trimming pared 1 base from V and 2 bases from J, leaving 13 bases between. This CDR3 has 16 amino acids. The DNA for the CDR3 is TGTGCCAGCAGCTTAGTGGAGGGGACTTACACAGATACGCAGTATTTT. Translated, it gives CASSLVEGTYTDTQYF.

The chain uses TRBV18 and TRBJ2-1; 7 bases align to TRBD1. The CDR3 has 18 residues. Germline trimming cut 5 bases from V and 4 bases from J; bases unmatched to any gene: 17. Germline CDR1 is KGHSH and CDR2 is LQKENI. CDR3 DNA sequence: TGTGCCAGCTCAGAAAAGACAGGGTCCAGGAGAGAATACAATGAGCAGTTCTTC. It encodes CASSEKTGSRREYNEQFF.

This clone has a single count. The chain combines TRBV7-2 with TRBJ1-1; a weak D match, TRBD1 (5 bases). The CDR3 is 13 residues long. CDR1 and CDR2 (germline): SGHTA, FQGNSA. The V end was cut by 2 bases, the J end by 6 bases, with 10 bases between. CDR3 amino acids: CASSLPTVAEAFF. As DNA, the CDR3 is TGTGCCAGCAGCTTACCGACAGTTGCTGAAGCTTTCTTT.

In this sample, this clone turned up a few times. V and J are TRBV6-5 and TRBJ1-1; D remains unclear. There are 15 residues in the CDR3. Trimming removed 6 bases from V and 4 bases from J, with 18 bases in between. Germline V gives CDR1 MNHEY, CDR2 SVGAGI. The chain's CDR3 is CASSPGRVGGTEAFF. CDR3 coding DNA: TGTGCCAGCAGCCCAGGCCGGGTGGGAGGCACTGAAGCTTTCTTT.

The CDR3 sequence: CASSSRRSEAQETQYF. The CDR3 DNA is TGTGCCAGCAGCTCTCGACGCTCTGAGGCTCAAGAGACCCAGTACTTC. The chain has TRBV7-9 and TRBJ2-5; D unresolved. V gave up 4 bases and J gave up 2 bases, with 17 bases separating them. The CDR3 has 16 amino acids. Germline CDR1 reads SEHNR; CDR2 reads FQNEAQ (reference sequence).

This chain links TRBV11-2 with TRBJ1-1; D is unresolved. V lost 7 bases and J lost 1, with 10 bases in between. CDR1 SGHAT and CDR2 FQNNGV come from the germline V gene. There are 13 residues in the CDR3. In nucleotides, the CDR3 is TGTGCCAGCACCTCGAGTTCGAACACTGAAGCTTTCTTT. This sequence encodes CASTSSSNTEAFF.

This clone was counted only a few times. The CDR3 coding sequence is TGTGCCACCAGTGATACCAGGGACACTGAAGCTTTCTTT. Its protein product is CATSDTRDTEAFF. V and J are TRBV24-1 and TRBJ1-1, with a weak D call TRBD1 (5 bases). CDR1 KGHDR and CDR2 SFDVKD come from the germline V gene. The length of the CDR3 is 13 residues. V was shortened by 3 bases and J by 3 bases, with 7 bases between the two germline ends.

The chain employs TRBV28 and TRBJ2-3, with 9 bases aligning to TRBD2. The CDR3 has 20 amino acids. Germline loops: CDR1 MDHEN, CDR2 SYDVKM. V shed 5 bases, J shed 0 bases, and the junction held 18 bases outside the gene matches. Written as DNA, the CDR3 is TGTGCCAGCAGTCCCCTTGCTAGCGGGATACTTCGGCCTAGCACAGATACGCAGTATTTT. This translates into CASSPLASGILRPSTDTQYF.